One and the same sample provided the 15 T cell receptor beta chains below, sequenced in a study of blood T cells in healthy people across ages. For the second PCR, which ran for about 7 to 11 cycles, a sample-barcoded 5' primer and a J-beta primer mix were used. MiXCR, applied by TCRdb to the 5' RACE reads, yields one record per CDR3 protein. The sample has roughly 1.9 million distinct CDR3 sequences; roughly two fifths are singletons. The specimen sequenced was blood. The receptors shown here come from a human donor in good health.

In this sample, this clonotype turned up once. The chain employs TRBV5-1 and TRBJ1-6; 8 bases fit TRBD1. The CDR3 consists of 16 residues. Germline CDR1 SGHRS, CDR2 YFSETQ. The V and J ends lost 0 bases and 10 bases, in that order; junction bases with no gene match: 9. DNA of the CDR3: TGCGCCAGCAGCTTGGAGACAGGGGCTTTGGGGTCACCCCTCCACTTT. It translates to CASSLETGALGSPLHF.

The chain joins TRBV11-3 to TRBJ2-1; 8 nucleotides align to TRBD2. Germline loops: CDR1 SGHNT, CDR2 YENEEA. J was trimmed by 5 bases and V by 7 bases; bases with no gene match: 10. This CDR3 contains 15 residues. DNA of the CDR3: TGTGCCAGCATCGGGGGGGGGACCACGGACAATGAGCAGTTCTTC. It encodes CASIGGGTTDNEQFF.

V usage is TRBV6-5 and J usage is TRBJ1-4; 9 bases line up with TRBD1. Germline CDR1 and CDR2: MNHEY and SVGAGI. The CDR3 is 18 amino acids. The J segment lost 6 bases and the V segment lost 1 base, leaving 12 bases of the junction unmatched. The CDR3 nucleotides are TGTGCCAGCAGTTACTTGGGGACAGGGACCCTCGGCGATGAAAAACTGTTTTTT. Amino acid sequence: CASSYLGTGTLGDEKLFF.

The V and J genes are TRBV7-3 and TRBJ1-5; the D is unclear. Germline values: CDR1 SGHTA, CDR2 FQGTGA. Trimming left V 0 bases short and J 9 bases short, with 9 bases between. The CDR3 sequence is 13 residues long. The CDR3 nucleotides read TGTGCCAGCAGCTTAACGCCCCAAGGGCCCCAGCATTTT. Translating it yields CASSLTPQGPQHF.

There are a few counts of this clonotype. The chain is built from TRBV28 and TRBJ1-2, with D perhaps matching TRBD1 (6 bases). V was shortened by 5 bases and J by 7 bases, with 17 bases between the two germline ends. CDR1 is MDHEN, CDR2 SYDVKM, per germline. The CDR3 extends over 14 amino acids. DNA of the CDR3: TGTGCCAGCAGTGAGGGGGAAAGAAGGGGTGGCTACACCTTC. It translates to CASSEGERRGGYTF.

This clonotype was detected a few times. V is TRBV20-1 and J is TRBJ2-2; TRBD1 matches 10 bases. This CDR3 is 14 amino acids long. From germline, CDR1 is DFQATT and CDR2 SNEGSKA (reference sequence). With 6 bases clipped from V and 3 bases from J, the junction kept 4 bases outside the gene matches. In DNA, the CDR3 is TGCAGTGCCAGCGGACAGGGGGACACCGGGGAGCTGTTTTTT. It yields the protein CSASGQGDTGELFF.

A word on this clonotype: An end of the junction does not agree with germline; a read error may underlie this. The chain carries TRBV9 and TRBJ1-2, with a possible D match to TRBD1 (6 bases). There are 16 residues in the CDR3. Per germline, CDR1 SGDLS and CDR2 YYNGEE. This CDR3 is CANSGSGTTYNYGYTF. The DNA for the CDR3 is TGTGCCAACAGCGGTTCCGGGACAACTTATAACTATGGCTACACCTTC.

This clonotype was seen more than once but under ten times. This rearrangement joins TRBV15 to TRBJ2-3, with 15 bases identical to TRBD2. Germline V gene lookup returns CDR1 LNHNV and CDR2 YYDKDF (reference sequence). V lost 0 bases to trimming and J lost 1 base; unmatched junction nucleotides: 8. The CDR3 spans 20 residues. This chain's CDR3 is CATSRESGTSGGHRTDTQYF. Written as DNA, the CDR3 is TGTGCCACCAGCAGAGAGAGCGGGACTAGCGGGGGGCACCGCACAGATACGCAGTATTTT.

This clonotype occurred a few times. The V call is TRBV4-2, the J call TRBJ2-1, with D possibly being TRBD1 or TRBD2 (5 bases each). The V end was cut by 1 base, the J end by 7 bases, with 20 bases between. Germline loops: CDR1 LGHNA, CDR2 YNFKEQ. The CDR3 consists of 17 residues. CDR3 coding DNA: TGTGCCAGCAGCCAAGTAATACCCAGAGGGGTCAGGAATGAGCAGTTCTTC. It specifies CASSQVIPRGVRNEQFF.

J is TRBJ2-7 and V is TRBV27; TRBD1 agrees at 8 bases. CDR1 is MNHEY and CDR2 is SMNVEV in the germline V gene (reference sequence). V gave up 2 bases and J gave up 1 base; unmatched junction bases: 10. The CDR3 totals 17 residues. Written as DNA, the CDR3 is TGTGCCAGCAGTTTACTCAACTACGGGACAGGTTCCTACGAGCAGTACTTC. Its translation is CASSLLNYGTGSYEQYF.

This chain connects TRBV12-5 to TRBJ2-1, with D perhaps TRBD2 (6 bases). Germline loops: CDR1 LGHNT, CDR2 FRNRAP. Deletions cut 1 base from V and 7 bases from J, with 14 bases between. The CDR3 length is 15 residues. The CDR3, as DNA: TGTGCTAGTGGTTTGGGGGGGACGGGAGTGAATGAGCAGTTCTTC. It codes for CASGLGGTGVNEQFF.

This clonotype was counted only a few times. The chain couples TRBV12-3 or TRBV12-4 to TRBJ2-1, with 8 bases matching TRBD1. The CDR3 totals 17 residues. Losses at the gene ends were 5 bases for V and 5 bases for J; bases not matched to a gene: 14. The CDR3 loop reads CASSRKQGGYFDNEQFF. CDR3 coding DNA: TGTGCCAGCAGTCGAAAACAGGGGGGCTACTTTGACAATGAGCAGTTCTTC.

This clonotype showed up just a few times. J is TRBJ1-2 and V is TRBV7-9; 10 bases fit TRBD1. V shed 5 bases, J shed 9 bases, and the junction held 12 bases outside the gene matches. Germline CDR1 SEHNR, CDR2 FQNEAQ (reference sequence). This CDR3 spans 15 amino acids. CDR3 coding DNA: TGTGCCAGCAGCCCATCTGGACAGGGGGGGAATAGCTACACCTTC. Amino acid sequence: CASSPSGQGGNSYTF.

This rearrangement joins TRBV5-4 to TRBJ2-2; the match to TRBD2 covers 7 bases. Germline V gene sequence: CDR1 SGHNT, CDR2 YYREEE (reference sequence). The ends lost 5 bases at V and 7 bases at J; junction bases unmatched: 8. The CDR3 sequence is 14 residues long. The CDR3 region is CASSEGGNVGELFF. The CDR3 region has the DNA TGTGCCAGCAGTGAGGGAGGGAATGTCGGGGAGCTGTTTTTT.

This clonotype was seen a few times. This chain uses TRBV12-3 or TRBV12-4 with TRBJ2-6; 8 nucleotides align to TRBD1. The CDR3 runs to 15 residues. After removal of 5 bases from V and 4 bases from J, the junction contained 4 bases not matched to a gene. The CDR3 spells CASSMDRVGANVLTF. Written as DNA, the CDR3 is TGTGCCAGCAGTATGGACAGGGTCGGGGCCAACGTCCTGACTTTC.